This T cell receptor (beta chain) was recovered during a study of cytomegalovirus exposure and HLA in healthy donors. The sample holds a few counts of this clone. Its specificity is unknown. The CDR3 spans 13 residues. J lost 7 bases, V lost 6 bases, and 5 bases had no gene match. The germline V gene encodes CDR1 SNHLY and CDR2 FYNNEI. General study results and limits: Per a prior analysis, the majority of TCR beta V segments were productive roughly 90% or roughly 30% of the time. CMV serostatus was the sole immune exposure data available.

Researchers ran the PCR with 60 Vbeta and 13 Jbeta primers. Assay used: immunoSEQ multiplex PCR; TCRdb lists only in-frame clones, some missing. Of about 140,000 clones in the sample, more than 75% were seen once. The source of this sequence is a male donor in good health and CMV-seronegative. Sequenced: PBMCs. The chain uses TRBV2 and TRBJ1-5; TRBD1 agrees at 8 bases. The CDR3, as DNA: TGTGCCAGCAGACAGGGGGGAATCCAGCCCCAGCATTTT. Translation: CASRQGGIQPQHF.